These T cell receptor beta chains were read from a single sample in a study of blood T cell repertoires in COVID-19. Repertoires were generated with immunoSEQ multiplex PCR, while TCRdb's copy carries only in-frame clones and drops some. The sample carries approximately 38,000 clones, 80% to 90% recorded once. The material sequenced was peripheral blood. The receptors originated from a woman between 65 and 79 years old with active COVID-19. Each CDR3 is given without its conserved first and last residue.

TRBV29-1	TRBJ2-7	SVRQGHEQY
TRBV3-1/TRBV3-2	TRBJ2-5	ASSQFLTGQETQY
TRBV20-1	TRBJ1-4	SASRAGGSNEKLF
TRBV9	TRBJ2-3	ASSVKGWESGGATDTQY
TRBV18	TRBJ2-5	ASSPALGSQETQY
TRBV28	TRBJ2-7	ASSLTLGGSYEQY
TRBV7-2	TRBJ1-2	ASSLAQGYGYT
TRBV7-2	TRBJ2-7	ASSLGGTSTYEQY
TRBV12-3/TRBV12-4	TRBJ2-1	ASSPRDEQF
TRBV30	TRBJ2-3	AWSSWGRTDTQY
TRBV27	TRBJ2-4	ASSSPRVAKNIQY
TRBV3-1/TRBV3-2	TRBJ2-2	ASSQEHRGGTGELF
TRBV18	TRBJ2-7	ASSLGTDYYEQY
TRBV10-3	TRBJ2-1	AISATSGGRNEQF
TRBV30	TRBJ1-4	AWSKAAARGNEKLF
TRBV28	TRBJ2-7	ASSLFGGARSSYEQY
TRBV6-6	TRBJ2-7	ASSLDPRTDEQY
TRBV5-1	TRBJ2-5	ASSDELAGGRETQY
TRBV9	TRBJ1-1	ASSAFRGTEAF
TRBV2	TRBJ2-5	ASSEDSGGSETQY